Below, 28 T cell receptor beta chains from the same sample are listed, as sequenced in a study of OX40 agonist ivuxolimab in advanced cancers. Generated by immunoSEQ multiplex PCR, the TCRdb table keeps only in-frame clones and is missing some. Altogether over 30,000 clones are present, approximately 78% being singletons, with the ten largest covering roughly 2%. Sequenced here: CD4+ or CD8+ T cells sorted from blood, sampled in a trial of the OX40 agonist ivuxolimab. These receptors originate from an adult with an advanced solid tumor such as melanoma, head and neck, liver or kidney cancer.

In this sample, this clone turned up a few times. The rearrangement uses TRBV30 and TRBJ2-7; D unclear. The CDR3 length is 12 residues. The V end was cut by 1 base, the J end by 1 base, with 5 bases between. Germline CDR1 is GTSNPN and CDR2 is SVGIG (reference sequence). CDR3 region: CAWSARSYEQYF. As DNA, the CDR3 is TGTGCCTGGAGTGCCCGGTCCTACGAGCAGTACTTC.

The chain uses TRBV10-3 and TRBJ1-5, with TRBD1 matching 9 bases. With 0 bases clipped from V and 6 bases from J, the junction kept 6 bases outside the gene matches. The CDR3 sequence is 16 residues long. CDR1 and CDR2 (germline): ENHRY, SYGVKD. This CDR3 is CAISESETGGSQPQHF. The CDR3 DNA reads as TGTGCCATCAGTGAGTCAGAGACAGGGGGAAGTCAGCCCCAGCATTTT.

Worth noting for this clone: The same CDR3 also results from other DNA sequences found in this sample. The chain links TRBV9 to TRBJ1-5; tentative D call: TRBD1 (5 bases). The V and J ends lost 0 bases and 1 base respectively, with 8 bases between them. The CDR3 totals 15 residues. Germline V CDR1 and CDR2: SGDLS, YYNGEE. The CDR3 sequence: CASSVGGKSNQPQHF. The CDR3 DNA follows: TGTGCCAGCAGCGTAGGGGGGAAAAGCAATCAGCCCCAGCATTTT.

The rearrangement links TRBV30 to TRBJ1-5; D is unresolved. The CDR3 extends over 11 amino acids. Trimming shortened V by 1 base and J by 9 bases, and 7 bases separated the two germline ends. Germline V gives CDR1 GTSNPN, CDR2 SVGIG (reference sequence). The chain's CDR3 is CAWSGVGPQHF. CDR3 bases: TGTGCCTGGAGTGGGGTTGGGCCCCAGCATTTT.

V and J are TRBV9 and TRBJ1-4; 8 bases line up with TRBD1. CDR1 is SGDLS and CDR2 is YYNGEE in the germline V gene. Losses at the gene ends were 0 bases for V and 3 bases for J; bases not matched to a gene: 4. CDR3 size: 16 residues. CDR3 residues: CASSVGTGRANEKLFF. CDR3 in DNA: TGTGCCAGCAGCGTAGGGACAGGGCGGGCTAATGAAAAACTGTTTTTT.

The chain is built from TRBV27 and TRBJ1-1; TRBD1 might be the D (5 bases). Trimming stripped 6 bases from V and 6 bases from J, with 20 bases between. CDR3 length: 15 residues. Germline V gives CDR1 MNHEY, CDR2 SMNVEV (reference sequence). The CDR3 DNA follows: TGTGCCAGCAGACCCGCCGGGGGGGGTATCTCTGAAGCTTTCTTT. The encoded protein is CASRPAGGGISEAFF.

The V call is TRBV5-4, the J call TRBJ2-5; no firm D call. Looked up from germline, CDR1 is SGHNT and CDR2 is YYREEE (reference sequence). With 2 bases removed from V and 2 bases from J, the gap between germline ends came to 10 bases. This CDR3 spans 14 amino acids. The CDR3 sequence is CASSLQTDQETQYF. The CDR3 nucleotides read TGTGCCAGCAGCTTACAAACAGATCAAGAGACCCAGTACTTC.

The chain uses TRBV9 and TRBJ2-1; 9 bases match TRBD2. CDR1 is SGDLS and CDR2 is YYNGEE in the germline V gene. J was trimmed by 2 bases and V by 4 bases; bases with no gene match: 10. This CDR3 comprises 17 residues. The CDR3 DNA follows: TGTGCCAGCAGCCCACCTCTAGCGGGGCCAGCCTACAATGAGCAGTTCTTC. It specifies CASSPPLAGPAYNEQFF.

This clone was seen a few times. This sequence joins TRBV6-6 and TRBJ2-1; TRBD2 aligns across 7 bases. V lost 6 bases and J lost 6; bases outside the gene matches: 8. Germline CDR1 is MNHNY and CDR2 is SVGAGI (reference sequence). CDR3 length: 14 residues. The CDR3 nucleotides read TGTGCCAGCAGCTATCCCGGGGGGACCAATGAGCAGTTCTTC. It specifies CASSYPGGTNEQFF.

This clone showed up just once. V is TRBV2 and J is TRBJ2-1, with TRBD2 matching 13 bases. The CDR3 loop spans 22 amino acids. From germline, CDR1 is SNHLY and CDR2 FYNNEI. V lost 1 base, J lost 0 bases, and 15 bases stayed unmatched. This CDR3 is CASSEGGLAGPPNRLSYNEQFF. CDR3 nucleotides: TGTGCCAGCAGTGAAGGGGGACTAGCGGGGCCCCCAAATCGCCTCTCCTACAATGAGCAGTTCTTC.

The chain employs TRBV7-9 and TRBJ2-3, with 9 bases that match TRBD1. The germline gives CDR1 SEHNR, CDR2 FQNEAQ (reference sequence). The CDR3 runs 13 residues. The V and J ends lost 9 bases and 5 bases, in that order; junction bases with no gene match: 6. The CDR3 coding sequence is TGTGCCAGTCCACAGGGGGCAGAAGATACGCAGTATTTT. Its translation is CASPQGAEDTQYF. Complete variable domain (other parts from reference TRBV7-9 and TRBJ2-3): DTGVSQNPRHKITKRGQNVTFRCDPISEHNRLYWYRQTLGQGPEFLTYFQNEAQLEKSRLLSDRFSAERPKGSFSTLEIQRTEQGDSAMYLCASPQGAEDTQYFGPGTRLTVL.

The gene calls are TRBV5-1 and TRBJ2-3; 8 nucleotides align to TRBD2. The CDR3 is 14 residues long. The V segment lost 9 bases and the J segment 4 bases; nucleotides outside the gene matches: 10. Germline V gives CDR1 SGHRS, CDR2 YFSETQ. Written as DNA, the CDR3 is TGCGCCACTAACGGGGGGGCGGTTTCAGATACGCAGTATTTT. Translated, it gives CATNGGAVSDTQYF.

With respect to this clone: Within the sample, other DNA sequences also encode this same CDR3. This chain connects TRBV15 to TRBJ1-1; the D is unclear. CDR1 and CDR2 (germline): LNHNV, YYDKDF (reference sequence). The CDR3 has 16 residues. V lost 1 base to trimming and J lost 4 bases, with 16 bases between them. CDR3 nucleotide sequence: TGTGCCACCAGCAGAGCCGGAGGGCGGTTGGGCACTGAAGCTTTCTTT. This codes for CATSRAGGRLGTEAFF.

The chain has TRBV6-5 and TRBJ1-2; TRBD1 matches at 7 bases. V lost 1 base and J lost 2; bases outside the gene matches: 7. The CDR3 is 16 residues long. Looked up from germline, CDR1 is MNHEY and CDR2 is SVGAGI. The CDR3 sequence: CASSYWAQGQNYGYTF. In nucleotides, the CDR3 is TGTGCCAGCAGTTACTGGGCGCAGGGACAGAACTATGGCTACACCTTC.

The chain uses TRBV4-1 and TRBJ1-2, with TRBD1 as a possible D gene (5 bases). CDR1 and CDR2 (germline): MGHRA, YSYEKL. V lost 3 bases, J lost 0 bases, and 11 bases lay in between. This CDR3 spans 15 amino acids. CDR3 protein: CASSQGQASNYGYTF. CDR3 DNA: TGCGCCAGCAGCCAGGGGCAGGCTTCTAACTATGGCTACACCTTC.

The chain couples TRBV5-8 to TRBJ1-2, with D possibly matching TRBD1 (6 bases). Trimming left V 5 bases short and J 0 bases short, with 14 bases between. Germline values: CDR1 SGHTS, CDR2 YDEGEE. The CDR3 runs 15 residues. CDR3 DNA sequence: TGTGCCAGCAGTCTCGACAGGTCTCCTAACTATGGCTACACCTTC. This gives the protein CASSLDRSPNYGYTF.

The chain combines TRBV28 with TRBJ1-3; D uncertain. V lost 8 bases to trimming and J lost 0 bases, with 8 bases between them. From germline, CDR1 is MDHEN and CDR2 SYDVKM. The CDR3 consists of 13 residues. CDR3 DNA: TGTGCCAGCGTCACCGCCTCTGGAAACACCATATATTTT. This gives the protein CASVTASGNTIYF.

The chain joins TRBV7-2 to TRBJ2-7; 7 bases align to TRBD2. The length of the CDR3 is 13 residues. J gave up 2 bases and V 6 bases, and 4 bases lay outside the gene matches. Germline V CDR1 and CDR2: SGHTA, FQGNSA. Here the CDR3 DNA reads TGTGCCAGCAGGCGCGGACTAGCCTACGAGCAGTACTTC. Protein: CASRRGLAYEQYF.

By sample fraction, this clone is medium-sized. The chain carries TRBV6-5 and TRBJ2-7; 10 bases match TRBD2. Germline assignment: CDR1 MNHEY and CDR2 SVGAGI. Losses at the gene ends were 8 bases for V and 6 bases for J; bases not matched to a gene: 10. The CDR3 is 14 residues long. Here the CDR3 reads CASYSTSGSGEQYF. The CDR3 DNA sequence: TGTGCCAGCTATTCGACTAGCGGGTCGGGCGAGCAGTACTTC.

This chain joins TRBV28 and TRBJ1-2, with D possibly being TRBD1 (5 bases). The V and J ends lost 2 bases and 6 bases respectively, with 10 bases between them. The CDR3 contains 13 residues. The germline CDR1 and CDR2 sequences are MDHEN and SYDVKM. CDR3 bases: TGTGCCAGCAGTTTACAGGGTGTACATGGCTACACCTTC. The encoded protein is CASSLQGVHGYTF.

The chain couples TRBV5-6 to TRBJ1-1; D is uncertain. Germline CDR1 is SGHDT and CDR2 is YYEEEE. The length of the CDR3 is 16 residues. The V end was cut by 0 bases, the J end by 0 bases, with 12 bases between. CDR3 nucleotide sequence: TGTGCCAGCAGCTTGGTTGGGTTTCCGATGAACACTGAAGCTTTCTTT. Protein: CASSLVGFPMNTEAFF.

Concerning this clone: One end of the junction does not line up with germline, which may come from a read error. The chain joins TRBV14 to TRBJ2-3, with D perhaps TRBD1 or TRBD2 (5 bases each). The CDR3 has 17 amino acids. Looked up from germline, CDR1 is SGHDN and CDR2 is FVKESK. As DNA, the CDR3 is TGCGCCAGCAGCCAAGAGGGGATTGGGGGAGTAACAGATACGCAGTATTTT. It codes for CASSQEGIGGVTDTQYF. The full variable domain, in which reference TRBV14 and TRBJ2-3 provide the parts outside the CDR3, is EAGVTQFPSHSVIEKGQTVTLRCDPISGHDNLYWYRRVMGKEIKFLLHFVKESKQDESGMPNNRFLAERTGGTYSTLKVQPAELEDSGVYFCASSQEGIGGVTDTQYFGPGTRLTVL.

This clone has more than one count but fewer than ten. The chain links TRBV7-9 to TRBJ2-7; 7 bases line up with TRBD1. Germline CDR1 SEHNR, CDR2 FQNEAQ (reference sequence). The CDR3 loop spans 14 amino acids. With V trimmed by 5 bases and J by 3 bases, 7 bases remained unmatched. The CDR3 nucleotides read TGTGCCAGCAGCCTAAGACAGGGTTACTACGAGCAGTACTTC. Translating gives CASSLRQGYYEQYF.

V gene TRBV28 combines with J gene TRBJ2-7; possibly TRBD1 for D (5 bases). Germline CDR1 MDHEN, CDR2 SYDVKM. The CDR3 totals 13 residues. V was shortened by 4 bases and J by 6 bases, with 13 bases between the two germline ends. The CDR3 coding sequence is TGTGCCAGCAGTTCCCCAGGGTCCCTCGAGCAGTACTTC. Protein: CASSSPGSLEQYF.

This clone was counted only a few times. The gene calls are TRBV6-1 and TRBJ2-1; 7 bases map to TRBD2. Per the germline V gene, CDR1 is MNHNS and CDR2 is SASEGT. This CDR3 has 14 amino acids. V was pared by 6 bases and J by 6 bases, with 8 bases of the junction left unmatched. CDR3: CASRASGNINEQFF. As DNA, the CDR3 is TGTGCCAGCAGGGCAAGCGGGAACATCAATGAGCAGTTCTTC.

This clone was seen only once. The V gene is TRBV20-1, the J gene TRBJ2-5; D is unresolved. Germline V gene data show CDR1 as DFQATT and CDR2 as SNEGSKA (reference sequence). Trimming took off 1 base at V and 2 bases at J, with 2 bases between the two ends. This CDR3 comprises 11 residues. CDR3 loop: CSARGQETQYF. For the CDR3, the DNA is TGCAGTGCTAGAGGGCAAGAGACCCAGTACTTC.

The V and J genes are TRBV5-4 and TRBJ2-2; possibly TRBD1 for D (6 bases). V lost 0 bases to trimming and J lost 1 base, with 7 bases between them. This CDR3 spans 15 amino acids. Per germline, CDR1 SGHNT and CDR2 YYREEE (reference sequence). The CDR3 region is CASSLETGNTGELFF. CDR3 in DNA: TGTGCCAGCAGCTTGGAGACAGGGAACACCGGGGAGCTGTTTTTT.

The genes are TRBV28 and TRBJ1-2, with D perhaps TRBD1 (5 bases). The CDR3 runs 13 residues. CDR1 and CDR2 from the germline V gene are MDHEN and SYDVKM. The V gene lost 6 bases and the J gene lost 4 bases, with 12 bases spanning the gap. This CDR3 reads CASRKGSIYGYTF. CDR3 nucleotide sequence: TGTGCCAGCAGGAAGGGGTCCATCTATGGCTACACCTTC.